The 10 T cell receptor beta chains listed next were all sequenced from one sample in a study of response to subunit inactivated influenza vaccine (dated by TCRdb to 2016 to 2019). Library generation was performed with RT-PCR. Sequencing instrument: Illumina HiSeq 2500. The public reads were reanalyzed by TCRdb: fastp trimming at Q25, MiXCR alignment, in-frame beta chains only. Identical CDR3 protein sequences are pooled into one entry, listed with their most common genes and DNA. Present in this sample are a few hundred thousand distinct CDR3 sequences, 11% to 15% of which were seen just once. The top ten clones comprise approximately 10% of the sample. Sequences were derived from PBMCs from blood, sampled about 11 days after vaccination. The origin of the receptors is a man in his fifties or sixties who received an inactivated influenza vaccine. Donor details come from another sample of the same person, matched by shared clones.

This clonotype showed up many times. The chain couples TRBV6-2 or TRBV6-3 to TRBJ1-5, with no clear D. Trimming took off 5 bases at V and 0 bases at J, with 5 bases between the two ends. Germline CDR1 reads MNHEY; CDR2 reads SVGEGT. The CDR3 runs 13 residues. The DNA for the CDR3 is TGTGCCAGCAGTCCTTTTAGCAATCAGCCCCAGCATTTT. Protein sequence: CASSPFSNQPQHF.

The CDR3 bases are TGTGCCAGCAGCAGTCTGTCGTACGGAGATACGCAGTATTTT. The encoded protein is CASSSLSYGDTQYF. V usage is TRBV9 and J usage is TRBJ2-3, with unresolved D. Trimming shortened V by 4 bases and J by 5 bases, and 14 bases separated the two germline ends. Germline loops: CDR1 SGDLS, CDR2 YYNGEE. The CDR3 is 14 residues long.

This clonotype showed up just a few times. The V gene is TRBV20-1, the J gene TRBJ1-2; TRBD1 agrees at 7 bases. V gave up 5 bases and J gave up 6 bases; unmatched junction bases: 6. CDR3 length: 12 amino acids. The germline gives CDR1 DFQATT, CDR2 SNEGSKA (reference sequence). The CDR3 DNA reads TGCAGTGCTGTAGCCGGGACAGATGGCTACACCTTC. Translation: CSAVAGTDGYTF.

The rearrangement links TRBV20-1 to TRBJ1-1; D is unclear. Germline CDR1 and CDR2: DFQATT and SNEGSKA (reference sequence). The CDR3 runs 13 residues. Deletions cut 0 bases from V and 2 bases from J, with 7 bases between. The CDR3 protein is CSARDVLNTEAFF. The CDR3 DNA reads TGCAGTGCTAGAGATGTTCTTAACACTGAAGCTTTCTTT.

This clonotype appeared many times. The chain joins TRBV29-1 to TRBJ2-5, with D perhaps TRBD1 or TRBD2 (5 bases each). Germline V lookup: CDR1 SQVTM, CDR2 ANQGSEA. The CDR3 extends over 12 amino acids. V lost 7 bases, J lost 0 bases, and 9 bases lay in between. DNA for the CDR3: TGCAGCGCCCGGGGCAACCAAGAGACCCAGTACTTC. It translates to CSARGNQETQYF.

This clonotype has at least ten counts. J is TRBJ2-2 and V is TRBV5-1; 9 nucleotides match TRBD1. CDR1 and CDR2 (germline): SGHRS, YFSETQ. The trim removed 2 bases at V and 1 base at J, leaving 3 bases unmatched. The CDR3 is 16 residues long. CDR3 sequence: CASSFLGQGNTGELFF. The CDR3 DNA is TGCGCCAGCAGCTTCTTGGGACAGGGGAACACCGGGGAGCTGTTTTTT.

This clonotype showed up just a few times. Here the CDR3 reads CASSPPSMLDTQYF. The DNA for the CDR3 is TGTGCCAGCTCACCACCCTCGATGTTAGATACGCAGTATTTT. This chain connects TRBV18 to TRBJ2-3; D ambiguous. This CDR3 region has 14 residues. CDR1 and CDR2 from the germline V gene are KGHSH and LQKENI. The V end lost 0 bases, the J end lost 5 bases, and 9 bases lay between the germline ends.

This chain uses TRBV6-5 with TRBJ1-5; D is unresolved. Trimming cost V 3 bases and J 6 bases, with 12 bases left between them. Germline CDR1 MNHEY, CDR2 SVGAGI. The CDR3 runs to 14 residues. The CDR3 protein is CASSYTPGTQPQHF. The CDR3 bases are TGTGCCAGCAGTTATACCCCAGGCACTCAGCCCCAGCATTTT.

This chain uses TRBV5-5 with TRBJ2-1, with a weak D call TRBD2 (5 bases). Germline values: CDR1 SGHKS, CDR2 YYEKEE (reference sequence). Trimming took off 4 bases at V and 4 bases at J, with 12 bases between the two ends. The CDR3 runs 14 residues. The CDR3 reads CASSPGSTYNEQFF. DNA for the CDR3: TGTGCCAGCAGCCCGGGATCCACGTACAATGAGCAGTTCTTC.

This chain joins TRBV28 and TRBJ2-7, with D perhaps TRBD1 (5 bases). This CDR3 spans 14 amino acids. V was shortened by 4 bases and J by 1 base, with 11 bases between the two germline ends. The V gene's germline CDR1 is MDHEN and CDR2 SYDVKM. CDR3 bases: TGTGCCAGCAGTTGGACACCCCAGTCCTACGAGCAGTACTTC. Amino acids: CASSWTPQSYEQYF.